This T cell receptor beta chain is from a study of cytomegalovirus exposure and HLA in healthy donors (dated by TCRdb to 2016 to 2017). Regarding the complete study: According to an earlier analysis of a few hundred of the donors, about 179 million T cells yielded over 100 million unique TCR beta sequences and 250 to 350 Gb of sequence data. Around 320 gigabases of sequencing data and approximately 85 million unique TCR sequences were included in an early release covering about 620 HLA-typed donors. The genetic ancestry cluster associated with self-reported Caucasian donors included 80% to 90% of the 398 genotyped donors. The aim of the study was to test whether cataloging public T cell receptors could identify signatures of past pathogen exposure. The study profiled the T cell repertoires of hundreds of subjects by immunosequencing and related them to cytomegalovirus serostatus. A separate validation cohort of about 110 different subjects was used in addition to the roughly 640-subject first cohort. To predict cytomegalovirus infection status, the study combined high-throughput TCR immunosequencing, statistical association of individual TCRs with disease status, and machine learning. A later analysis re-examined previously published TCR beta repertoires from roughly 720 donors and added high-resolution HLA genotyping to investigate patterns of TCR occurrence. Rather than using new phenotypic data, the later analysis identified candidate immune exposures from TCR beta sequences and from how often those sequences occurred across donors. In an earlier analysis of around 540 of the donors, high-throughput TCR beta sequencing was used to judge whether each TCR beta V gene segment behaved as functional or pseudogenic. Donor age, sex, ethnicity and CMV serostatus were compiled alongside the repertoire data. A later genetic analysis took genome-wide SNP genotypes for about 55% of the 666 donors and used that subset as a discovery cohort. Every discovery cohort repertoire had been produced on one sequencing platform. Both class I and class II loci were covered by HLA typing, at four-digit resolution. Typing coverage varied by locus: roughly 620-640 donors for A, B, C, DRB1 and DQB1; some 520 for DQA1; 600 to 610 for DPA1; 400 to 480 for DPB1. A handful of DR-DQ haplotypes were handled as single units for association and clustering because linkage in the cohort was strong. Across 398 genotyped donors of the cohort, an average of about 200,000 unique TCR beta nucleotide sequences per donor were sequenced, and approximately 17% of those sequences were non-productive.

CDR1 and CDR2, looked up from the germline V gene, are MNHNS and SASEGT. From its cysteine to its phenylalanine, the CDR3 spans 13 amino acids. Here the CDR3 DNA is all that survives: 39 bases in frame from base 1. V is shortened by 5 bases, J by 1 base, and the region joining them spans 8 bases. The cohort consisted of more than 650 healthy bone marrow donors. Cohort members were all nominally healthy when sampled, although unrecorded immune exposures were likely present. The donor tested CMV seronegative and was one of the 352 seronegative cohort members. A peripheral blood sample was collected from each donor, and TCR beta sequencing was performed on peripheral blood mononuclear cells. Genomic DNA extraction from the blood cell samples was performed with the Qiagen DNeasy Blood Extraction Kit. Receptors were amplified or captured by the immunoSEQ multiplex PCR assay. A mixture of 60 forward primers for TCR Vbeta segments and 13 reverse primers for TCR Jbeta segments was used in the multiplex PCR. Amplification of the CDR3 region of rearranged TCR beta genes was performed with a multiplex PCR assay on genomic DNA. Amplified TCR beta libraries were sequenced as 87-base-pair reads on the Illumina HiSeq System. The paper's processing steps were these. A later analysis counted around 72 million unique TCR beta chains across the 650 to 800 repertoires, and some 11 million of these chains were shared by at least two donors. A nearest-neighbor algorithm error-corrected the raw reads and collapsed the reads into unique sequences, merging closely related sequences to remove PCR and sequencing errors. To assign V, D and J gene segments, CDR3 sequences were aligned to IMGT reference sequences. For a sequence to be retained, a match of at least six nucleotides was required to both a V gene segment and a J gene segment. A rearrangement was called productive if the CDR3 had no stop codons and remained in frame with V and J, and every other rearrangement was called non-productive. CDR3 was defined according to IMGT convention as the region running from the second conserved V-encoded cysteine to the conserved J-encoded phenylalanine. Sequences without an unambiguous match to a single V gene segment were excluded from the earlier analysis of about 600 of the donors. An earlier analysis of approximately 590 of the donors called V segments functional above 56.7% productive rearrangements and segregating when the between-donor standard deviation exceeded 5%. A statistical classification framework was built for diagnosing cytomegalovirus status from the catalog of TCR beta chain sequences. In a later analysis, TCR nucleotide sequences were compared against IMGT/GENE-DB human TR gene sequences so that V and J genes could be assigned. A later analysis assigned CDR3 sequences and most-parsimonious VDJ recombination scenarios with the TCRdist pipeline. In a later analysis, each TCR beta chain was defined by its CDR3 amino acid sequence together with its V-gene family, and reads without a unique V-gene family were excluded. As a way to deal with suspected cross-contamination and a sequencing artifact, a later analysis dropped approximately 590 nucleotide sequences that were highly shared and had low generation probability. A later analysis calculated a clonal expansion index for each public chain from normalized within-repertoire ranks of inferred template counts. In a later analysis, generation probabilities were computed using a VDJ recombination model fitted to out-of-frame rearrangements, and the results were checked against IGoR. In a later analysis, hypergeometric tests were used to score TCR-TCR, TCR-HLA and TCR-CMV co-occurrence, with a repertoire-size bias correction applied to TCR pairs. To estimate false discovery rates, a later analysis permuted the HLA or CMV assignments 20 times. A later analysis grouped co-occurring TCRs with DBSCAN, adding TCRdist sequence similarity when clustering within HLA-allele-positive subsets. Repertoires with fewer than 30,000 or more than 120,000 public chains were left out of co-occurrence clustering, as were five repertoires with anomalous nucleotide sharing. TCRdb carries this immuneACCESS record with in-frame sequences only. Its versions omit some clonotypes, under half of them owing to an unresolved V gene in the studies checked, with the rest unexplained. The V and J calls and clone size come from that table; D and trimming were worked out from the DNA. Counted in this sample were around 67,000 clones; about 65% of them appeared once. Jointly, the top ten make up approximately 2.2% of the sample.

Overall results and qualifications from the work: A few of the identified cytomegalovirus-associated TCR beta chains were confirmed in vitro to be specific for cytomegalovirus antigens. The classifier was reported to diagnose cytomegalovirus status with high specificity and sensitivity in both the original and validation cohorts. Because some donors lacked HLA typing at each locus, the association tests relied only on the typed subset. In this cohort, only TCR beta chains were sequenced, and detectable features were limited by the absence of alpha or paired-chain data. A further reported finding was that TCR beta sequences accurately predicted the HLA-A and HLA-B alleles for most subjects in the first cohort. Because counts were too low, approximately 18 rarely observed V segments, including chromosome 9 orphons, were excluded from the earlier analysis of around 590 of the donors. Most TCR sequences were observed very rarely across donors, whereas some public TCRs were present in many individuals. In a later analysis, TCR association rates were found to vary across HLA loci, with the most associated TCRs seen for DRB1 alleles and the fewest for HLA-C alleles. A later analysis associated 16,951 TCR beta sequences with specific HLA alleles at a false discovery rate of 0.05. A later analysis found that HLA-associated TCR beta chains were more clonally expanded and had lower generation probabilities than equally common non-associated chains. When HLA alleles, especially DR and DQ, strongly co-occurred, attributing TCR associations to individual alleles was difficult. Most CMV-associated TCR beta chains appeared to be HLA-restricted in a later analysis, and the HLA associations seemed to be driven largely by CMV exposure. Some IMGT-functional V segments, including TRBV6-2 and TRBV6-3, could not be distinguished by the 87-base-pair reads and were therefore excluded. A total of 150 to 200 TCR beta chains were listed by the study as associated with cytomegalovirus. Roughly uniform sequencing depth across donors was assumed in presence/absence analyses, although this assumption may not hold. In a later genetic analysis, fewer N-insertions in productive TCRs were reported among donors in an Asian-associated ancestry cluster than the roughly 700-donor mean. A group of highly shared sequence variants was considered likely to be a technical artifact of the sequencing pipeline. In a later genetic analysis, a missense DCLRE1C variant was associated with V-gene and J-gene trimming of TCR beta chains, and the association was replicated in an independent cohort. According to the authors, the approach could potentially be generalized to other disease states and immunological phenotypes. Linkage disequilibrium might explain the correlated functional status among segregating V segments, but an unknown experimental factor could not be excluded. A later analysis reported that several top co-occurrence clusters appeared linked to parvovirus B19, influenza, CMV and Epstein-Barr virus. In an earlier analysis of about 540 of the donors, most TCR beta V segments were observed in productive rearrangements about 87% or about 30% of the time, broadly matching IMGT annotations. CMV serostatus was the only immune exposure information available for the cohort.

A word on this clone: The antigen it binds to is not known. The sample holds no much larger clone one base away, and base qualities are not on file.

The sequenced sample consisted of PBMCs. The clonotype was recovered from a woman under 40 in good health and CMV-seronegative. Recombination joined TRBV6-1 with TRBJ1-1; the D gene is not confidently resolved. The CDR3 in this case is CASSPDWNTEAFF. DNA sequence: TGTGCCAGCAGTCCGGACTGGAACACTGAAGCTTTCTTT.